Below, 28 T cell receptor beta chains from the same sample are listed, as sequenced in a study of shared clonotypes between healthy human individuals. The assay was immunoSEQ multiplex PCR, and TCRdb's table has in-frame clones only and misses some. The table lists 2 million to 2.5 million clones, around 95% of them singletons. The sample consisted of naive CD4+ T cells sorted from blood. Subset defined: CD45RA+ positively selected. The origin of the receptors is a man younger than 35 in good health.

The CDR3 DNA reads TGCGCCAGCAGTCAAACCGGGGACTACGGGTGGGCTTTCTTT. Amino acid sequence: CASSQTGDYGWAFF. The genes are TRBV5-1 and TRBJ1-1, with D tentatively TRBD1 (5 bases). V lost 5 bases and J lost 11, with 22 bases in between. The CDR3 consists of 14 residues. Germline V gene sequence: CDR1 SGHRS, CDR2 YFSETQ.

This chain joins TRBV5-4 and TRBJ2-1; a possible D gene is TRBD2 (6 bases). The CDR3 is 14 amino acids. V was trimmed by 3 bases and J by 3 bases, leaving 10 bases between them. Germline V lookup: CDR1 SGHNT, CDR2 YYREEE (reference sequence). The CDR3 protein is CASSYEEGYNEQFF. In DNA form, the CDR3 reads TGTGCCAGCAGCTACGAGGAGGGCTACAATGAGCAGTTCTTC. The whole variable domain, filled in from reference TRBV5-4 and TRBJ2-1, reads ETGVTQSPTHLIKTRGQQVTLRCSSQSGHNTVSWYQQALGQGPQFIFQYYREEENGRGNFPPRFSGLQFPNYSSELNVNALELDDSALYLCASSYEEGYNEQFFGPGTRLTVL.

This chain's CDR3 is CASSQDGGPSGNYEQYF. DNA of the CDR3: TGCGCCAGCAGCCAAGATGGGGGGCCTAGCGGGAATTACGAGCAGTACTTC. The chain couples TRBV4-1 to TRBJ2-7; 9 nucleotides line up with TRBD2. Germline CDR1 reads MGHRA; CDR2 reads YSYEKL. The ends lost 0 bases at V and 4 bases at J; junction bases unmatched: 10. CDR3 length: 17 residues.

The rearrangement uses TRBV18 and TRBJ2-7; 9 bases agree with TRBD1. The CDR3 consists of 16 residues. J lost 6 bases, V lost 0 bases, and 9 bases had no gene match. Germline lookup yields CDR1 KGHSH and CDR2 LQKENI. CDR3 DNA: TGTGCCAGCTCACCACCCGGGACAGGGCGGTCCAGCGAGCAGTACTTC. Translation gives CASSPPGTGRSSEQYF.

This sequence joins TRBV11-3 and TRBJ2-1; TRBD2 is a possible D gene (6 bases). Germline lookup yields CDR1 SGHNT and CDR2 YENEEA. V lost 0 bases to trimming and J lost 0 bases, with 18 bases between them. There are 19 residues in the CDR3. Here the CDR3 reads CASSLDSGLGGSSYNEQFF. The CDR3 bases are TGTGCCAGCAGCTTAGACAGCGGGTTGGGAGGTAGCTCCTACAATGAGCAGTTCTTC.

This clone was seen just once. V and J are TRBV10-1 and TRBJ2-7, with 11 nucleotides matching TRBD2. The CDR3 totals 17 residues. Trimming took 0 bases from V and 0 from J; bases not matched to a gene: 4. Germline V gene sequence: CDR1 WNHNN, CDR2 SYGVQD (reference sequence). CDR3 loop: CASSESKLAGASYEQYF. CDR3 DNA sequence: TGCGCCAGCAGTGAGTCGAAACTAGCGGGGGCCTCCTACGAGCAGTACTTC.

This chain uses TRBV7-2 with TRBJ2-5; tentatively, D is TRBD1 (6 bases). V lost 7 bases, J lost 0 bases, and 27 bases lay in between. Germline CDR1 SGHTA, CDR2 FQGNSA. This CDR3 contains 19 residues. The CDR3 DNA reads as TGTGCCAGCAACGCGACCACCCCAAAGACCGGGACAAACCAAGAGACCCAGTACTTC. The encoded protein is CASNATTPKTGTNQETQYF.

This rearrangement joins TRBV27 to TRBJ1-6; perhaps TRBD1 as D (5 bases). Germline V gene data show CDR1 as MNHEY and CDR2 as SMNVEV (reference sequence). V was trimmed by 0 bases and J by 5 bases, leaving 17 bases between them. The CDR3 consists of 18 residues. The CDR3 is CASSLSSPRRVNNSPLHF. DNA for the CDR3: TGTGCCAGCAGTTTATCTTCACCGCGCAGGGTTAATAATTCACCCCTCCACTTT.

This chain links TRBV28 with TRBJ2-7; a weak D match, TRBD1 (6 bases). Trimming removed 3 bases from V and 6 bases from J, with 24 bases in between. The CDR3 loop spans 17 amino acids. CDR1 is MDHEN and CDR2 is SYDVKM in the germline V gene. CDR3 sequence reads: CASSFMSWGRSDPEQYF. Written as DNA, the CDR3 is TGTGCCAGCAGTTTCATGAGTTGGGGGCGCAGTGATCCCGAGCAGTACTTC.

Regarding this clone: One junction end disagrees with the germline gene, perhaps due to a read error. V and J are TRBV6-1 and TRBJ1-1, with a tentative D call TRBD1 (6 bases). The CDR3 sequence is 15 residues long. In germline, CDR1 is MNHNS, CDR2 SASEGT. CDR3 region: CASREAPGAGTEAFF. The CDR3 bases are TGTGCCAGCAGAGAAGCCCCAGGGGCAGGCACTGAAGCTTTCTTT.

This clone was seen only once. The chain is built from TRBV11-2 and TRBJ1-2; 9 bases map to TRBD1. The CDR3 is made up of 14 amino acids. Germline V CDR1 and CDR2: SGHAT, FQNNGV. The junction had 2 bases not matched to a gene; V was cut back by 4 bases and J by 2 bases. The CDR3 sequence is CASSSDRGNYGYTF. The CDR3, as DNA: TGTGCCAGCAGCTCGGACAGGGGCAACTATGGCTACACCTTC.

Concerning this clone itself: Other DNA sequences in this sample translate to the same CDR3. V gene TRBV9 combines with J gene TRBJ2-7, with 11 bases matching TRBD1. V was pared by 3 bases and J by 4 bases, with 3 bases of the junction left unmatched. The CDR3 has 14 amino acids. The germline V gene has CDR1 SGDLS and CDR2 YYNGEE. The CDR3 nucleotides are TGTGCCAGCAGCGCCGGGACAGGGGGGTACGAGCAGTACTTC. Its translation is CASSAGTGGYEQYF.

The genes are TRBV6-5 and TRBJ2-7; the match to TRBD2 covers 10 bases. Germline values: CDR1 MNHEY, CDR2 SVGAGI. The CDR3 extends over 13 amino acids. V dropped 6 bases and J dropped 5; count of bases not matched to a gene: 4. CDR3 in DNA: TGTGCCAGCAGATCTAGCGGGAGCAACGAGCAGTACTTC. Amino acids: CASRSSGSNEQYF.

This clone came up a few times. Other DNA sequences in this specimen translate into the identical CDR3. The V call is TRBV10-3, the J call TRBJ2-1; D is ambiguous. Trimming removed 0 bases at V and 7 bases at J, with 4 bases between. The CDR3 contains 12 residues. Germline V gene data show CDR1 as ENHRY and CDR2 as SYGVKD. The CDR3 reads CAISESENEQFF. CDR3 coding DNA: TGTGCCATCAGTGAGTCGGAGAATGAGCAGTTCTTC.

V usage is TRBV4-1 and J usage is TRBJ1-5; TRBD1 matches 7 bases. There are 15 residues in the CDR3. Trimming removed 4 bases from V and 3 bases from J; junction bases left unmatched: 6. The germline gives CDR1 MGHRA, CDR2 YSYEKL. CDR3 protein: CASSPGGGVNQPQHF. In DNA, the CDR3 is TGCGCCAGCAGCCCAGGGGGAGGGGTCAATCAGCCCCAGCATTTT.

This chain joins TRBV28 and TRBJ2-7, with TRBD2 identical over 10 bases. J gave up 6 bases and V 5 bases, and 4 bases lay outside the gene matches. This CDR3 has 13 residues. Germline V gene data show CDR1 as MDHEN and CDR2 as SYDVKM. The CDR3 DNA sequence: TGTGCCAGCAGTCCGCGACTAGCGGGCGAGCAGTACTTC. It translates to CASSPRLAGEQYF. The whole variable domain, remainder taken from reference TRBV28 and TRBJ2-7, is DVKVTQSSRYLVKRTGEKVFLECVQDMDHENMFWYRQDPGLGLRLIYFSYDVKMKEKGDIPEGYSVSREKKERFSLILESASTNQTSMYLCASSPRLAGEQYFGPGTRLTVT.

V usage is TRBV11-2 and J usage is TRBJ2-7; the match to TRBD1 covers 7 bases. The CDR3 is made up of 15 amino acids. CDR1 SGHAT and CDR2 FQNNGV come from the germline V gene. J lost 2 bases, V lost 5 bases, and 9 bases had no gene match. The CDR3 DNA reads TGTGCCAGCAGCACCCACAGGGGCGACACCTACGAGCAGTACTTC. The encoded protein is CASSTHRGDTYEQYF.

CDR3 amino acids: CASSVASSGRNEQFF. The CDR3 nucleotides are TGTGCCAGCAGCGTAGCTAGTTCGGGGCGCAATGAGCAGTTCTTC. The rearrangement links TRBV9 to TRBJ2-1; D possibly uses TRBD1 or TRBD2 (5 bases each). The length of the CDR3 is 15 residues. Germline V CDR1 and CDR2: SGDLS, YYNGEE. V was shortened by 0 bases and J by 6 bases, with 13 bases between the two germline ends.

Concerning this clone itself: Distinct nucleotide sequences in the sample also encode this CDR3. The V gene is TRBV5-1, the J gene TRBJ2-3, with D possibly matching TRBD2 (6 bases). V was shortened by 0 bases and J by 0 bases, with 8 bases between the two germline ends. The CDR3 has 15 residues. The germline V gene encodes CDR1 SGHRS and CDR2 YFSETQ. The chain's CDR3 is CASSLEGTSTDTQYF. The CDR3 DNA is TGCGCCAGCAGCTTGGAGGGGACTAGCACAGATACGCAGTATTTT.

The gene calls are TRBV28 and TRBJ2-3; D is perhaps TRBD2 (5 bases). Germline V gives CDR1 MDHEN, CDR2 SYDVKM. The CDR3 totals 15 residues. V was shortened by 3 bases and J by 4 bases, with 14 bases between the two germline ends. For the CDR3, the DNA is TGTGCCAGCAGTTTGCCGTTTGAGGGTGCAGATACGCAGTATTTT. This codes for CASSLPFEGADTQYF.

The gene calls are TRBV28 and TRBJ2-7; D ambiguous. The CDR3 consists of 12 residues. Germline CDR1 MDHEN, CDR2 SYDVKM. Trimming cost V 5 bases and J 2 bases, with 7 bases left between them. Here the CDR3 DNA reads TGTGCCAGCAGTGCCGACACCTACGAGCAGTACTTC. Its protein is CASSADTYEQYF.

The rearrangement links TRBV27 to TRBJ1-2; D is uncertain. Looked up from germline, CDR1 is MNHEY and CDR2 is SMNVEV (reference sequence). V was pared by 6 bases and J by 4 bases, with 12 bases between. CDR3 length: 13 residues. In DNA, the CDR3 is TGTGCCAGCAGCCCCCGGTGGGGCTATGGCTACACCTTC. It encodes CASSPRWGYGYTF.

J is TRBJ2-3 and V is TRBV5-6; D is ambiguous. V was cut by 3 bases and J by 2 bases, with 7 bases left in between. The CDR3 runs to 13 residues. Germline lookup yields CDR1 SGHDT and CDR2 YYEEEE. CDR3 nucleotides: TGTGCCAGCAGCTGGGCCAACACAGATACGCAGTATTTT. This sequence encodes CASSWANTDTQYF.

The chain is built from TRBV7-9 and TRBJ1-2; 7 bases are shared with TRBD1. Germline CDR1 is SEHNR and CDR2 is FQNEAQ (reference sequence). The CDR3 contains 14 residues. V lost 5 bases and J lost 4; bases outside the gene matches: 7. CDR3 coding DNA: TGTGCCAGCAGCCGACCGGGACAGACCTATGGCTACACCTTC. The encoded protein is CASSRPGQTYGYTF.

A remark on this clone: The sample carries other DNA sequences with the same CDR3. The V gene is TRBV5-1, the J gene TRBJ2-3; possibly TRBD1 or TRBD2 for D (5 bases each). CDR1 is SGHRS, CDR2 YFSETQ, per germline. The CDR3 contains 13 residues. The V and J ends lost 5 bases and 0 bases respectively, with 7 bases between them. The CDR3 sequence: CASRGESTDTQYF. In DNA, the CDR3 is TGCGCCAGCAGGGGGGAGAGCACAGATACGCAGTATTTT.

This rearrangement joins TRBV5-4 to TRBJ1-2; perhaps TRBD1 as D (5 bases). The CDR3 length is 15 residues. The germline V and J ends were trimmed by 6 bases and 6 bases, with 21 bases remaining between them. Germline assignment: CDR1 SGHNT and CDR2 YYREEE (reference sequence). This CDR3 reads CASTRSPEGSDGYTF. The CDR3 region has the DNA TGTGCCAGCACCCGAAGCCCGGAGGGGTCGGATGGCTACACCTTC.

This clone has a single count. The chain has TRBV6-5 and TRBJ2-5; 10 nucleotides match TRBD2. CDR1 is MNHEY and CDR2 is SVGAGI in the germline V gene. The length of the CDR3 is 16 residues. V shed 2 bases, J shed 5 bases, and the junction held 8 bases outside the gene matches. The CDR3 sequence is CASSYAVAGGEETQYF. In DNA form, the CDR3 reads TGTGCCAGCAGTTACGCCGTAGCGGGGGGCGAGGAGACCCAGTACTTC.

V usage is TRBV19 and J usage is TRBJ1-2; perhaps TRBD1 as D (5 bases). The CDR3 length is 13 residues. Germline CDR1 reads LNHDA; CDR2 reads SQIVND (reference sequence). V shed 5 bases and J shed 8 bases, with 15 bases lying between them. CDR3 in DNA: TGTGCCAGTAGTCCATACGGGGGATCGGGCTACACCTTC. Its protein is CASSPYGGSGYTF. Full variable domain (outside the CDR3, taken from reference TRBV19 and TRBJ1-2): DGGITQSPKYLFRKEGQNVTLSCEQNLNHDAMYWYRQDPGQGLRLIYYSQIVNDFQKGDIAEGYSVSREKKESFPLTVTSAQKNPTAFYLCASSPYGGSGYTFGSGTRLTVV.